A single sample is the source of the 29 T cell receptor beta chains below, sequenced in a study of naive and memory T cell subsets. Two oligonucleotides, mixed equimolar, formed the beta constant-region primer covering TRBC1 and TRBC2. Four rounds of PCR amplified the ligated cDNA using nested alpha and beta constant-region primers plus SP2. TCRdb reanalysed the UMI-ligation and nested PCR reads using MiXCR and keeps one entry per CDR3 protein. The sample lists under 150,000 distinct CDR3 sequences; under 25% were seen once. Their antigen targets remain unknown. Overall study findings and caveats: Especially in CD8 cells, naive repertoires contained a few larger clonotypes, possibly CD45RA-re-expressing memory cells.

Material for sequencing was naive CD8+ T cells from blood. Receptors originate from a human donor in good health.

This clonotype was picked up a small number of times. The chain carries TRBV20-1 and TRBJ2-1, with D perhaps matching TRBD2 (5 bases). The CDR3 length is 14 residues. V was pared by 3 bases and J by 5 bases, with 14 bases between. In germline, CDR1 is DFQATT, CDR2 SNEGSKA (reference sequence). The CDR3 DNA sequence: TGCAGTGCTAGCTCGCGGGTCCTGGACAATGAGCAGTTCTTC. Translating gives CSASSRVLDNEQFF.

This chain's CDR3 is CASSHRDTFFPSGRDNEQFF. The DNA of the CDR3 is TGTGCCAGCAGTCACCGGGACACTTTTTTTCCTAGCGGGAGGGACAATGAGCAGTTCTTC. The rearrangement uses TRBV6-2 or TRBV6-3 and TRBJ2-1; TRBD2 matches 12 bases. The V gene end was trimmed by 5 bases and the J gene end by 5 bases; junction bases not matched to a gene: 19. The germline CDR1 and CDR2 sequences are MNHEY and SVGEGT. The CDR3 loop spans 20 amino acids.

CDR3 in DNA: TGTGCCAGCAGTTTCAGGGGGACCTTGAACACTGAAGCTTTCTTT. The encoded protein is CASSFRGTLNTEAFF. V and J are TRBV28 and TRBJ1-1; the match to TRBD1 covers 7 bases. The V gene end was trimmed by 3 bases and the J gene end by 0 bases; junction bases not matched to a gene: 4. Germline V gene lookup returns CDR1 MDHEN and CDR2 SYDVKM. This CDR3 contains 15 residues. The complete variable domain, with remaining parts taken from reference TRBV28 and TRBJ1-1, reads DVKVTQSSRYLVKRTGEKVFLECVQDMDHENMFWYRQDPGLGLRLIYFSYDVKMKEKGDIPEGYSVSREKKERFSLILESASTNQTSMYLCASSFRGTLNTEAFFGQGTRLTVV.

V is TRBV6-1 and J is TRBJ2-7, with D tentatively TRBD2 (6 bases). The CDR3 contains 12 residues. Germline lookup yields CDR1 MNHNS and CDR2 SASEGT. V lost 7 bases and J lost 3, with 10 bases in between. In DNA, the CDR3 is TGTGCCAGCATACGGGGGAACTACGAGCAGTACTTC. Encoded protein: CASIRGNYEQYF.

Ten or more counts support this clonotype. J is TRBJ2-2 and V is TRBV14, with 7 bases identical to TRBD2. The V gene's germline CDR1 is SGHDN and CDR2 FVKESK. The CDR3 has 16 residues. Trimming at V came to 3 bases and at J to 1 base, leaving 5 bases not matched to a gene. As DNA, the CDR3 is TGTGCCAGCAGCCAGATAGCGGGCATGAACACCGGGGAGCTGTTTTTT. Amino acid sequence: CASSQIAGMNTGELFF.

This clonotype was seen ten or more times. The chain employs TRBV7-9 and TRBJ2-1; D is uncertain. The CDR3 length is 12 residues. Trimming cost V 1 base and J 7 bases, with 5 bases left between them. Germline V gene lookup returns CDR1 SEHNR and CDR2 FQNEAQ (reference sequence). CDR3 in amino acids: CASSLGVNEQFF. CDR3 DNA sequence: TGTGCCAGCAGCTTAGGGGTGAATGAGCAGTTCTTC.

The V gene is TRBV7-6, the J gene TRBJ1-2; unclear D gene. Trimming pared 0 bases from V and 3 bases from J, leaving 8 bases between. The CDR3 has 14 amino acids. The germline V gene has CDR1 SGHVS and CDR2 FNYEAQ. CDR3 sequence reads: CASSLAVEDYGYTF. In DNA, the CDR3 is TGTGCCAGCAGCTTAGCGGTGGAGGACTATGGCTACACCTTC.

In this sample, this clonotype turned up a few times. V is TRBV4-2 and J is TRBJ2-1, with a tentative D call TRBD2 (6 bases). Germline CDR1 LGHNA, CDR2 YNFKEQ. This CDR3 spans 14 amino acids. Trimming pared 1 base from V and 7 bases from J, leaving 11 bases between. This CDR3 reads CASSQGFGGNEQFF. DNA for the CDR3: TGTGCCAGCAGCCAAGGGTTCGGGGGAAATGAGCAGTTCTTC.

This clonotype was counted between two and nine times. This sequence joins TRBV15 and TRBJ1-5; no clear D. The CDR3 is made up of 14 amino acids. Germline loops: CDR1 LNHNV, CDR2 YYDKDF (reference sequence). Trimming shortened V by 1 base and J by 1 base, and 5 bases separated the two germline ends. CDR3 coding DNA: TGTGCCACCAGCAGAGTAGGGAGCAATCAGCCCCAGCATTTT. Translated: CATSRVGSNQPQHF.

A few counts support this clonotype. The chain recombines TRBV6-2 or TRBV6-3 with TRBJ1-1; no firm D call. There are 12 residues in the CDR3. Germline values: CDR1 MNHEY, CDR2 SVGEGT. Deletions cut 6 bases from V and 0 bases from J, with 5 bases between. DNA of the CDR3: TGTGCCAGCAGGTTATTGAACACTGAAGCTTTCTTT. Translated, it gives CASRLLNTEAFF.

In DNA form, the CDR3 reads TGTGCCAGCAGCGACACAGGGAATTATGGCTACACCTTC. Amino acid sequence: CASSDTGNYGYTF. The rearrangement uses TRBV6-5 and TRBJ1-2; TRBD1 might be the D (6 bases). Germline loops: CDR1 MNHEY, CDR2 SVGAGI. Trimming took off 6 bases at V and 5 bases at J, with 13 bases between the two ends. This CDR3 region has 13 residues.

This clonotype was detected only a few times. This chain links TRBV6-5 with TRBJ1-5; D gene unclear. Looked up from germline, CDR1 is MNHEY and CDR2 is SVGAGI. CDR3 size: 14 residues. The ends were cut back, 5 bases at V and 0 bases at J, with 8 bases in the middle. CDR3 residues: CASSPGPSNQPQHF. The CDR3 DNA sequence: TGTGCCAGCAGTCCCGGACCTAGCAATCAGCCCCAGCATTTT.

This clonotype has more than one count but fewer than ten. This rearrangement joins TRBV20-1 to TRBJ1-1; 9 bases align to TRBD1. This CDR3 has 15 residues. CDR1 DFQATT and CDR2 SNEGSKA come from the germline V gene (reference sequence). V was pared by 3 bases and J by 6 bases, with 11 bases of the junction left unmatched. The CDR3 is CSASPPDRGLPEAFF. In nucleotides, the CDR3 is TGCAGTGCTAGCCCCCCGGACAGGGGACTTCCTGAAGCTTTCTTT.

This clonotype was counted only a few times. The CDR3 loop is CASSEWNQETQYF. CDR3 sequence (DNA): TGTGCCAGCAGTGAATGGAACCAAGAGACCCAGTACTTC. The chain joins TRBV6-1 to TRBJ2-5, with D hard to call. The CDR3 sequence is 13 residues long. V was clipped by 2 bases and J by 0 bases, with 4 bases between them. CDR1 is MNHNS, CDR2 SASEGT, per germline.

This rearrangement joins TRBV7-8 to TRBJ2-3; a weak D match, TRBD2 (7 bases). Trimming took 2 bases from V and 4 from J, leaving 19 bases between them. Germline V gives CDR1 SGHVS, CDR2 FQNEAQ. The CDR3 loop spans 17 amino acids. The DNA of the CDR3 is TGTGCCAGCAGCTTATCGCAGGCGGGAGACAGGCCAGATACGCAGTATTTT. This sequence encodes CASSLSQAGDRPDTQYF.

This clonotype was counted between two and nine times. J is TRBJ2-5 and V is TRBV3-1; no clear D gene. Germline CDR1 and CDR2: LGHDT and YNNKEL (reference sequence). Trimming removed 0 bases from V and 0 bases from J, with 11 bases in between. The CDR3 is 16 amino acids. The CDR3 DNA sequence: TGTGCCAGCAGCCAAGATTACCAGAACTACCAAGAGACCCAGTACTTC. Its protein is CASSQDYQNYQETQYF.

This chain links TRBV29-1 with TRBJ2-1, with a tentative D call TRBD2 (5 bases). Germline-derived CDR1 and CDR2 are SQVTM and ANQGSEA. V was pared by 4 bases and J by 8 bases, with 6 bases between. The CDR3 contains 10 residues. The DNA for the CDR3 is TGCAGCGTTGTCGGGGATGAGCAGTTCTTC. Its translation is CSVVGDEQFF.

The chain is built from TRBV12-3 or TRBV12-4 and TRBJ1-2; 10 bases align to TRBD1. J gave up 3 bases and V 8 bases, and 3 bases lay outside the gene matches. The CDR3 runs 13 residues. CDR3 in amino acids: CASGGQGYYGYTF. Written as DNA, the CDR3 is TGTGCCAGCGGGGGACAGGGGTACTATGGCTACACCTTC.

A remark on this clonotype: This sequence may be a read error, since a much larger clone differs from it by one base. The chain joins TRBV9 to TRBJ2-7; 9 bases align to TRBD2. The CDR3 runs to 15 residues. CDR1 and CDR2 from the germline V gene are SGDLS and YYNGEE. CDR3 amino acids: CASSSGLAGPYKQYF. The CDR3 DNA is TGTGCCAGCAGCTCGGGACTAGCAGGACCCTACAAGCAGTACTTC. The full variable domain, with the rest looked up from reference TRBV9 and TRBJ2-7, is DSGVTQTPKHLITATGQRVTLRCSPRSGDLSVYWYQQSLDQGLQFLIQYYNGEERAKGNILERFSAQQFPDLHSELNLSSLELGDSALYFCASSSGLAGPYKQYFGPGTRLTVT.

The V gene is TRBV6-5, the J gene TRBJ2-7; 10 positions agree with TRBD1. Germline V gene sequence: CDR1 MNHEY, CDR2 SVGAGI. The CDR3 is 15 residues long. V lost 4 bases and J lost 5; bases outside the gene matches: 8. CDR3 sequence: CASSSVGQGGHEQYF. Here the CDR3 DNA reads TGTGCCAGCAGTTCTGTCGGACAGGGGGGCCACGAGCAGTACTTC.

V gene TRBV7-9 combines with J gene TRBJ2-5; possibly TRBD2 for D (6 bases). V gave up 5 bases and J gave up 4 bases, with 11 bases separating them. CDR1 SEHNR and CDR2 FQNEAQ come from the germline V gene (reference sequence). The CDR3 is made up of 13 amino acids. DNA for the CDR3: TGTGCCAGCAGCCCCGGAGGGCGAGAGACCCAGTACTTC. Encoded protein: CASSPGGRETQYF.

The rearrangement joins TRBV13 to TRBJ1-2; 9 bases map to TRBD1. V lost 1 base and J lost 6; bases outside the gene matches: 12. Germline V gene data show CDR1 as PRHDT and CDR2 as FYEKMQ (reference sequence). The CDR3 consists of 17 residues. DNA of the CDR3: TGTGCCAGCAGCTTAGCCGAGGACAGGGGCGACCGCGATGGCTACACCTTC. Protein product: CASSLAEDRGDRDGYTF.

This clonotype was counted a few times. This chain joins TRBV7-2 and TRBJ2-5; possibly TRBD1 for D (5 bases). V was shortened by 4 bases and J by 3 bases, with 15 bases between the two germline ends. The CDR3 loop spans 15 amino acids. Germline CDR1 reads SGHTA; CDR2 reads FQGNSA. CDR3 in amino acids: CASSSPGYSEETQYF. The CDR3 bases are TGTGCCAGCAGCTCCCCAGGGTATTCGGAAGAGACCCAGTACTTC.

The chain carries TRBV7-9 and TRBJ2-1, with a weak D call TRBD1 (6 bases). V dropped 3 bases and J dropped 8 bases, with 14 bases sitting between them. Germline values: CDR1 SEHNR, CDR2 FQNEAQ (reference sequence). This CDR3 comprises 14 residues. The CDR3: CASSFEISGDEQFF. The CDR3, as DNA: TGTGCCAGCAGCTTCGAAATATCAGGGGATGAGCAGTTCTTC.

This chain uses TRBV12-3 or TRBV12-4 with TRBJ1-1; D gene uncertain. V lost 5 bases and J 7 bases, leaving 11 bases between the germline ends. This CDR3 has 12 residues. This chain's CDR3 is CASSQETGEAFF. CDR3 bases: TGTGCCAGCAGTCAGGAAACGGGTGAAGCTTTCTTT.

The chain employs TRBV6-5 and TRBJ1-1; D ambiguous. Trimming pared 8 bases from V and 4 bases from J, leaving 11 bases between. The CDR3 is made up of 12 amino acids. Germline V gene sequence: CDR1 MNHEY, CDR2 SVGAGI. The CDR3 is CASRQSTTEAFF. CDR3 DNA sequence: TGTGCCAGCCGCCAGAGTACCACTGAAGCTTTCTTT.

The sample holds a few counts of this clonotype. V usage is TRBV29-1 and J usage is TRBJ2-3; TRBD2 might be the D (6 bases). Deletions cut 2 bases from V and 5 bases from J, with 17 bases between. Germline CDR1 reads SQVTM; CDR2 reads ANQGSEA. CDR3 length: 15 amino acids. The chain's CDR3 is CSVELRVRGLDTQYF. The CDR3 DNA reads as TGCAGCGTTGAACTTCGGGTGAGGGGACTAGATACGCAGTATTTT.

This clonotype was observed a handful of times. The rearrangement links TRBV5-1 to TRBJ2-5; D remains ambiguous. The CDR3 is 18 residues long. V lost 0 bases and J lost 4, with 22 bases in between. The germline V gene has CDR1 SGHRS and CDR2 YFSETQ. DNA of the CDR3: TGCGCCAGCAGCTTGGAGGGCCAGGTCTATGGTGTCGGAGAGACCCAGTACTTC. It specifies CASSLEGQVYGVGETQYF. Combining the CDR3 with reference TRBV5-1 and TRBJ2-5 gives the whole variable domain KAGVTQTPRYLIKTRGQQVTLSCSPISGHRSVSWYQQTPGQGLQFLFEYFSETQRNKGNFPGRFSGRQFSNSRSEMNVSTLELGDSALYLCASSLEGQVYGVGETQYFGPGTRLLVL.

This clonotype was found a few times. V is TRBV28 and J is TRBJ1-5; TRBD1 matches 7 bases. The CDR3 runs 15 residues. Per germline, CDR1 MDHEN and CDR2 SYDVKM. V dropped 5 bases and J dropped 3; count of bases not matched to a gene: 7. CDR3 DNA sequence: TGTGCCAGCAGTCCGCACAGGGGATCCAATCAGCCCCAGCATTTT. Its protein is CASSPHRGSNQPQHF.